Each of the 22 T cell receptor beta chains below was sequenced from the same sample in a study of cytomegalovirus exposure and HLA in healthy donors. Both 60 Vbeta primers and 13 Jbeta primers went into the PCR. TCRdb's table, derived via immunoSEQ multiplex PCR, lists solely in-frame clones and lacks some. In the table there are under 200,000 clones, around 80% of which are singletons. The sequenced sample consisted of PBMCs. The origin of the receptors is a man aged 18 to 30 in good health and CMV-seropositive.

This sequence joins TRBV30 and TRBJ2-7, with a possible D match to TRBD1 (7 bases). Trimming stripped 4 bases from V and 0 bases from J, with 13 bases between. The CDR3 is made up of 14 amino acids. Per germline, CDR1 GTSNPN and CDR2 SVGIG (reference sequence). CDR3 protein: CAWTGGYGSYEQYF. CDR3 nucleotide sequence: TGTGCCTGGACAGGGGGGTACGGCTCCTACGAGCAGTACTTC.

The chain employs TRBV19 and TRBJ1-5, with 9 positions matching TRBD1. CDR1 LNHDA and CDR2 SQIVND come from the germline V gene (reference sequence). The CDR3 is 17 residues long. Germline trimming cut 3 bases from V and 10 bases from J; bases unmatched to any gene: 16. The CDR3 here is CASSISRTGDGGRPQHF. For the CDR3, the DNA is TGTGCCAGTAGTATCTCCCGGACAGGGGACGGAGGTCGTCCCCAGCATTTT.

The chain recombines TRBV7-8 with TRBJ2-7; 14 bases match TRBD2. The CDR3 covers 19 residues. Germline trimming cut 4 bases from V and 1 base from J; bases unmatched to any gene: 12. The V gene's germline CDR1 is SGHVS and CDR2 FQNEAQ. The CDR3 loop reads CASSSALGLAGVGSYEQYF. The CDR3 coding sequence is TGTGCCAGCAGCTCAGCCCTGGGACTAGCGGGAGTTGGATCCTACGAGCAGTACTTC.

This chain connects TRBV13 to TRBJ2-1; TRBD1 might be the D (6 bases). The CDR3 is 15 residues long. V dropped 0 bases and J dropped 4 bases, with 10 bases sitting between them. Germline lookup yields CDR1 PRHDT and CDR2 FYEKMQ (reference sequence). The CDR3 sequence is CASSLGQGIYNEQFF. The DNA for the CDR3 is TGTGCCAGCAGCTTAGGGCAGGGGATATACAATGAGCAGTTCTTC. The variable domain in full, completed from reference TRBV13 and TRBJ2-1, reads AAGVIQSPRHLIKEKRETATLKCYPIPRHDTVYWYQQGPGQDPQFLISFYEKMQSDKGSIPDRFSAQQFSDYHSELNMSSLELGDSALYFCASSLGQGIYNEQFFGPGTRLTVL.

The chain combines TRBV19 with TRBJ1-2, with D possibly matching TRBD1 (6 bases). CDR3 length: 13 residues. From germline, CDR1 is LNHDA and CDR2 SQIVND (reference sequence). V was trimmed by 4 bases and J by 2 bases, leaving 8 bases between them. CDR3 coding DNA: TGTGCCAGTAGTAACAGGGCGAACTATGGCTACACCTTC. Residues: CASSNRANYGYTF. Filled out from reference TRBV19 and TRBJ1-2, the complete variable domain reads DGGITQSPKYLFRKEGQNVTLSCEQNLNHDAMYWYRQDPGQGLRLIYYSQIVNDFQKGDIAEGYSVSREKKESFPLTVTSAQKNPTAFYLCASSNRANYGYTFGSGTRLTVV.

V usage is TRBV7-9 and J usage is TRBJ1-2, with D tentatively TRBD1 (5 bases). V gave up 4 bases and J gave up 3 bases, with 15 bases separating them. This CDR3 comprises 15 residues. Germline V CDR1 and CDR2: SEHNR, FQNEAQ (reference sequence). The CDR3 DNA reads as TGTGCCAGCAGCTCCCCTTGGGGGACTCACTATGGCTACACCTTC. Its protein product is CASSSPWGTHYGYTF.

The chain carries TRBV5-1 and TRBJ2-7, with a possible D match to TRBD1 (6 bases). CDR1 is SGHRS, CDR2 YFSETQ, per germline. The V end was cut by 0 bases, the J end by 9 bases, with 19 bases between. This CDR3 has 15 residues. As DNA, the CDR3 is TGCGCCAGCAGCTTGGGTCCCCGTGGGGGCGAGGTGCAGTACTTC. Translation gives CASSLGPRGGEVQYF.

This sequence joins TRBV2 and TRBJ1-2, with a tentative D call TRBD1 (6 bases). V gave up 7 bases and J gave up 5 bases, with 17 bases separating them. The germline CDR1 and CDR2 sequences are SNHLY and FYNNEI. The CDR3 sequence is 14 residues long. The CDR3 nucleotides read TGTGCCAGCACAACAGGGCCCGCAATTTATGGCTACACCTTC. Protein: CASTTGPAIYGYTF.

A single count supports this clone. CDR3: CASSPQVSGNTIYF. As DNA, the CDR3 is TGCGCCAGCAGCCCACAGGTCTCTGGAAACACCATATATTTT. The V and J genes are TRBV5-1 and TRBJ1-3; D might be TRBD1 (5 bases). The CDR3 totals 14 residues. With 4 bases removed from V and 0 bases from J, the gap between germline ends came to 8 bases. Germline assignment: CDR1 SGHRS and CDR2 YFSETQ.

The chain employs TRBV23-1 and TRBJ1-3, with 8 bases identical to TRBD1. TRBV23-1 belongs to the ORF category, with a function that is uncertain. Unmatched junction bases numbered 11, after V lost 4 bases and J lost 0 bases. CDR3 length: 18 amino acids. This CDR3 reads CASSLLHRGYSSGNTIYF. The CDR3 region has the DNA TGCGCCAGCAGTCTGCTACACAGGGGGTATAGCTCTGGAAACACCATATATTTT.

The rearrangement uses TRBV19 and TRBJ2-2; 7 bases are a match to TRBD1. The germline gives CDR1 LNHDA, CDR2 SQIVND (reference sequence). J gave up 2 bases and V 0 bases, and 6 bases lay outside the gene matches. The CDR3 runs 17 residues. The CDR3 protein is CASSIEAGTANTGELFF. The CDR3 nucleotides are TGTGCCAGTAGTATAGAGGCCGGGACAGCAAACACCGGGGAGCTGTTTTTT.

This chain's CDR3 is CAGKRGGQETQYF. Here the CDR3 DNA reads TGTGCCGGAAAAAGAGGGGGCCAAGAGACCCAGTACTTC. This chain connects TRBV30 to TRBJ2-5; TRBD1 might be the D (6 bases). Germline V gives CDR1 GTSNPN, CDR2 SVGIG (reference sequence). V was shortened by 8 bases and J by 1 base, with 14 bases between the two germline ends. The CDR3 totals 13 residues.

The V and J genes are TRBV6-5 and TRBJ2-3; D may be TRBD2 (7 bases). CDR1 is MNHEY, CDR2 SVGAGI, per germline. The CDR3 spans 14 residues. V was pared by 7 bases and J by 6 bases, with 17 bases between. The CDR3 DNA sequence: TGTGCCAGCAACTTGGGCGGGGGCCGGGATACGCAGTATTTT. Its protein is CASNLGGGRDTQYF.

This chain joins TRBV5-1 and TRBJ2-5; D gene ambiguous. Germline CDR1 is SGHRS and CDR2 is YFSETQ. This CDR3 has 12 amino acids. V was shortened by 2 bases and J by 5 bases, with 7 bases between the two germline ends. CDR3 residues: CASSFQKETQYF. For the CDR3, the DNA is TGCGCCAGCAGCTTCCAGAAGGAGACCCAGTACTTC.

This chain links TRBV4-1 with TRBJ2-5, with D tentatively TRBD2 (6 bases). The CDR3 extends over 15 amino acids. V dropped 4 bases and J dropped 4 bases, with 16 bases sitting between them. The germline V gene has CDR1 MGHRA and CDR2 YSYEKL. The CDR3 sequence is CASSPGSISGETQYF. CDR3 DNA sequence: TGCGCCAGCAGCCCCGGAAGCATTAGCGGAGAGACCCAGTACTTC.

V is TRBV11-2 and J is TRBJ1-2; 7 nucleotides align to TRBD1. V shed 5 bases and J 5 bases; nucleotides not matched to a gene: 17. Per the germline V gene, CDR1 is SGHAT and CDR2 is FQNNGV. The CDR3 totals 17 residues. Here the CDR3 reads CASSLNPKGASSYGYTF. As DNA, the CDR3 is TGTGCCAGCAGCCTCAATCCGAAGGGGGCTAGTAGTTATGGCTACACCTTC.

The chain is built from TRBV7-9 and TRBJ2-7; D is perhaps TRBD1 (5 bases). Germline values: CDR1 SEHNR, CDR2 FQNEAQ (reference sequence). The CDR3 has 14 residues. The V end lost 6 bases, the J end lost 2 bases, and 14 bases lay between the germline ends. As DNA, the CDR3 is TGTGCCAGCAGTTCTAAGGACAAGACCTACGAGCAGTACTTC. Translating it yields CASSSKDKTYEQYF.

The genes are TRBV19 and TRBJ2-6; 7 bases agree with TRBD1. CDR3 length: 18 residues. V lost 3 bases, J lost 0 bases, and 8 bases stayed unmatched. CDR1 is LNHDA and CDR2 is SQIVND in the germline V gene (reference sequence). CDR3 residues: CASSILGDSHSGANVLTF. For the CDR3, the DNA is TGTGCCAGTAGTATTTTAGGGGACAGCCACTCTGGGGCCAACGTCCTGACTTTC.

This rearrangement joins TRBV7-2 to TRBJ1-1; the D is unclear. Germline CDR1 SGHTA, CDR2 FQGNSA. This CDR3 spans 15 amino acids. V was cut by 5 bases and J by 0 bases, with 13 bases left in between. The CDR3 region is CASSARSTVNTEAFF. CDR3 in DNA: TGTGCCAGCAGCGCGAGAAGTACGGTGAACACTGAAGCTTTCTTT.

This CDR3 reads CASSQRLSGANVLTF. The CDR3 DNA reads TGTGCCAGCAGCCAACGACTCTCTGGGGCCAACGTCCTGACTTTC. This chain links TRBV14 with TRBJ2-6; D unclear. This CDR3 is 15 amino acids long. Trimming removed 2 bases at V and 0 bases at J, with 5 bases between. CDR1 is SGHDN and CDR2 is FVKESK in the germline V gene.

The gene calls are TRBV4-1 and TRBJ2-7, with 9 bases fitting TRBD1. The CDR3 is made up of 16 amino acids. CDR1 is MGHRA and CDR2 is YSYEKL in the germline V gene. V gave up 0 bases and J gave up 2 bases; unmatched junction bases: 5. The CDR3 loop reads CASSQDADRGTYEQYF. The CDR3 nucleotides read TGCGCCAGCAGCCAAGACGCGGACAGGGGCACCTACGAGCAGTACTTC.

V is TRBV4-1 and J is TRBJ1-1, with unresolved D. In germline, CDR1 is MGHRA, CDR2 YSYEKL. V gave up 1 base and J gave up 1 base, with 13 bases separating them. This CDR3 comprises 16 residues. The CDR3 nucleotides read TGCGCCAGCAGCCAAGTACAAATAATACAGAACACTGAAGCTTTCTTT. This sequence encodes CASSQVQIIQNTEAFF.